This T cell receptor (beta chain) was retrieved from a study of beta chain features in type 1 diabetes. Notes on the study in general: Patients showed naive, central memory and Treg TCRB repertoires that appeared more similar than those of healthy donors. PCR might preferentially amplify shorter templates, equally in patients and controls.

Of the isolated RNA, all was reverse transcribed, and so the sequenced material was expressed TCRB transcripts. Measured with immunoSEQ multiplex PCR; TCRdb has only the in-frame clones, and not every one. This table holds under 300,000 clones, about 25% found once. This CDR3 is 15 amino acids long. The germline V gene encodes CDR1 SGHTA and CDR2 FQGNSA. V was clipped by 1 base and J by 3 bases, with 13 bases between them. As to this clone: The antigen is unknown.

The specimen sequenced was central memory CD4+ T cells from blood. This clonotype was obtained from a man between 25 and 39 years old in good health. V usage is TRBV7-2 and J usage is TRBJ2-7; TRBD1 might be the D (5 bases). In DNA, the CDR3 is TGTGCCAGCAGCTTAGATACAGGCCTATACTACGAGCAGTACTTC. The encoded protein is CASSLDTGLYYEQYF.